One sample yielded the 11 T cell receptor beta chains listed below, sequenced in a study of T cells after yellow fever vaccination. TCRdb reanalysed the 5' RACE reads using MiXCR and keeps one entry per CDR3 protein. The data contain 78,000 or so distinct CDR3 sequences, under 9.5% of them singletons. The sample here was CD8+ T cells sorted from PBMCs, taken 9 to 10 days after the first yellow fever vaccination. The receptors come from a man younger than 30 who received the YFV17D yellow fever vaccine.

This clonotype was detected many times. The DNA for the CDR3 is TGTGCCAGCAGTGAGGTTTTCAGGTCATCCTACAATGAGCAGTTCTTC. It yields the protein CASSEVFRSSYNEQFF. The chain links TRBV6-4 to TRBJ2-1; D ambiguous. Germline V lookup: CDR1 MRHNA, CDR2 SNTAGT. The CDR3 has 16 residues. Trimming shortened V by 3 bases and J by 1 base, and 13 bases separated the two germline ends.

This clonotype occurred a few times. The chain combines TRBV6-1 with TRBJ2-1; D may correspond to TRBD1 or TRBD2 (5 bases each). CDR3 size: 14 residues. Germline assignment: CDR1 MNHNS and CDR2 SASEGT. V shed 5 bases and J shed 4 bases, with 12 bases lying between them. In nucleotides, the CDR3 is TGTGCCAGCAGTACCCGGGGCCATTACAATGAGCAGTTCTTC. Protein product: CASSTRGHYNEQFF.

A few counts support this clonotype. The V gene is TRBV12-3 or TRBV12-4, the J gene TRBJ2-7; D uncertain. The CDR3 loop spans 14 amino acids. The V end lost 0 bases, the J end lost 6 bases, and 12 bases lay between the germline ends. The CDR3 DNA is TGTGCCAGCAGTTTAGCGCTTCAGGAGACCGAGCAGTACGTC. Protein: CASSLALQETEQYV.

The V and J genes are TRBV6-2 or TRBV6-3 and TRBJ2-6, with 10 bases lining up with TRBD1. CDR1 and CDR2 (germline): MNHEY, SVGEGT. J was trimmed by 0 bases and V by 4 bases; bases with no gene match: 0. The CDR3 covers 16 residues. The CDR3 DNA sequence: TGTGCCAGCAGTTGGACAGGGGGCTCTGGGGCCAACGTCCTGACTTTC. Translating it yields CASSWTGGSGANVLTF.

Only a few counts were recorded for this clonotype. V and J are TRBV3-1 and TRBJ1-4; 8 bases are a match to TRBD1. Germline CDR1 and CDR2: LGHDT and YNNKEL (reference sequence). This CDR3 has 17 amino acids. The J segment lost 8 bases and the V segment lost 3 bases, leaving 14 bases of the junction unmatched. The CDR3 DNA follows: TGTGCCAGCAGCCAGTTCGCGACAGGGGCTACGAGGGAAAAACTGTTTTTT. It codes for CASSQFATGATREKLFF.

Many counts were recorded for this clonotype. The chain's CDR3 is CSVVGRMGQIYNEQFF. CDR3 nucleotides: TGCAGCGTTGTGGGCCGCATGGGACAAATTTACAATGAGCAGTTCTTC. J is TRBJ2-1 and V is TRBV29-1, with TRBD1 as a possible D gene (6 bases). V was pared by 4 bases and J by 4 bases, with 20 bases between. The CDR3 runs to 16 residues. In germline, CDR1 is SQVTM, CDR2 ANQGSEA.

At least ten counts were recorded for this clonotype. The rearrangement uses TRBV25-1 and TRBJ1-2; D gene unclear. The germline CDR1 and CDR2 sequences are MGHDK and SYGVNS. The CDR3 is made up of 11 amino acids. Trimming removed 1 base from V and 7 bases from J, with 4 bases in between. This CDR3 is CASSEFRGYTF. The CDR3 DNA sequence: TGTGCCAGCAGTGAATTCCGTGGCTACACCTTC.

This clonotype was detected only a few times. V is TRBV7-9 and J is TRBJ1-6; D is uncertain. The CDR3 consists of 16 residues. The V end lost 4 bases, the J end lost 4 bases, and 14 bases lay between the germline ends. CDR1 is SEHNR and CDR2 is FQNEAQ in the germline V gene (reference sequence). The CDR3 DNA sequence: TGTGCCAGCAGCTCTTCCTCGACGGAATATAATTCACCCCTCCACTTT. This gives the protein CASSSSSTEYNSPLHF.

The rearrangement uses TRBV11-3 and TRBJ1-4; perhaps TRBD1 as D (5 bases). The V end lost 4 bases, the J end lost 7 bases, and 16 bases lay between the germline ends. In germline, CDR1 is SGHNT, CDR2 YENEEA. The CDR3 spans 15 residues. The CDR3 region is CASSWDGAKGEKLFF. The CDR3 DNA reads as TGTGCCAGCAGCTGGGACGGGGCCAAGGGTGAAAAACTGTTTTTT.

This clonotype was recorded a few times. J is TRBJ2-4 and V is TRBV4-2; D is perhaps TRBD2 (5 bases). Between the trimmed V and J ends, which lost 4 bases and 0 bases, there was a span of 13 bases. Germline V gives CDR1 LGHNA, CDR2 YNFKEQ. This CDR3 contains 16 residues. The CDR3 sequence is CASSRGLFLAKNIQYF. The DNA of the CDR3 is TGTGCCAGCAGCCGAGGACTGTTCCTAGCCAAAAACATTCAGTACTTC.

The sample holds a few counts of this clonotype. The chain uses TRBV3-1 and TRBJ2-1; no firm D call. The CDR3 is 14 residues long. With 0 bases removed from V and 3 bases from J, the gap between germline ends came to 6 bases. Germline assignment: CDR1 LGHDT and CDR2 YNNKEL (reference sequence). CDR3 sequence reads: CASSQDSGYNEQFF. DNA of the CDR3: TGTGCCAGCAGCCAAGATTCGGGCTACAATGAGCAGTTCTTC.